One T cell receptor beta chain is described in this entry. Its antigen remains unidentified. Treatment reported: roughly 20 received Ad26.COV2.S at low or high dose, single or two shots; roughly five received placebo; per-sample allocation not given. On day 63 after the first injection, vaccine and placebo recipients gave samples. This specimen belongs to a study of Ad26.COV2.S vaccination and SARS-CoV-2 variants. Study summary: Into the muscle, Ad26.COV2.S was dosed once or twice, 56 days apart. Points from the study as a whole: Total T cell responses, in the TCR breadth and depth analyses, may have been underestimated. After vaccination, substantial breadth of spike-specific CD8+ and CD4+ responses was reported.

Profiling relied on immunoSEQ multiplex PCR, and the TCRdb table lists in-frame clones only, not all of them. The top ten clones hold about 1.5% of a sample with hundreds of thousands of clones, around 90% of them seen once. Sequencing was performed on peripheral blood, taken in a trial of Ad26.COV2.S vaccine versus placebo. This sequence originates from a person between 18 and 65 years old who received the Ad26.COV2.S COVID-19 vaccine or a placebo.

CDR3: CASSQVGRETQYF. The CDR3 nucleotides read TGTGCCAGCAGCCAAGTGGGAAGGGAGACCCAGTACTTC. The chain links TRBV3-1 (or the pseudogene TRBV3-2) to TRBJ2-5; D uncertain. Trimming removed 1 base from V and 5 bases from J, with 8 bases in between. This CDR3 spans 13 amino acids. CDR1 LGHDT and CDR2 YNNKEL come from the germline V gene (reference sequence).